This T cell receptor (beta chain) was captured by sequencing in a study of blood T cell repertoires in COVID-19. Turning to the study itself: Sources were T cells, B-cell-depleted T cells, or PBMCs; the material itself was cDNA or gDNA.

Germline V gene lookup returns CDR1 LGHDT and CDR2 YNNKEL (reference sequence). V was pared by 4 bases and J by 9 bases, with 10 bases between. This CDR3 comprises 12 residues. Method: immunoSEQ multiplex PCR; TCRdb's copy keeps in-frame clones and lacks some. Found here are some 160,000 clones, just under 85% of them singletons; the top ten hold approximately 8.2%. The chain couples TRBV3-1 (or the pseudogene TRBV3-2) to TRBJ2-1; TRBD2 might be the D (6 bases). The sequenced sample was peripheral blood. The sequence was obtained from an elderly woman with COVID-19, enrolled during active disease. This CDR3 reads CASSPSAGEQFF. The CDR3 coding sequence is TGTGCCAGCAGCCCATCAGCGGGTGAGCAGTTCTTC.